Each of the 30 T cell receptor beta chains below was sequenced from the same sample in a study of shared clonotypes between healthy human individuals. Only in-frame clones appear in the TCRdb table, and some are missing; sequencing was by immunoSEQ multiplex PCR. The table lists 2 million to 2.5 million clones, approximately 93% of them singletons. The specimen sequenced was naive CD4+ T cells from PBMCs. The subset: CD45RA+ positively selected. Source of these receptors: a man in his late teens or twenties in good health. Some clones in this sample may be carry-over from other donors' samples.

CDR3 loop: CASSQDGGRAVETQYF. In nucleotides, the CDR3 is TGCGCCAGCAGCCAAGATGGCGGGAGGGCCGTAGAGACCCAGTACTTC. The V call is TRBV4-1, the J call TRBJ2-5, with 9 bases matching TRBD2. The junction had 6 bases not matched to a gene; V was cut back by 0 bases and J by 4 bases. The CDR3 has 16 residues. Germline CDR1 is MGHRA and CDR2 is YSYEKL.

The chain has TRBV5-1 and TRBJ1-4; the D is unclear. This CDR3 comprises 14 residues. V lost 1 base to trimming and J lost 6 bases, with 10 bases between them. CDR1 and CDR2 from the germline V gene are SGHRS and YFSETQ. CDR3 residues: CASSLRAADEKLFF. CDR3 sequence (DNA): TGCGCCAGCAGCTTGAGGGCAGCCGATGAAAAACTGTTTTTT.

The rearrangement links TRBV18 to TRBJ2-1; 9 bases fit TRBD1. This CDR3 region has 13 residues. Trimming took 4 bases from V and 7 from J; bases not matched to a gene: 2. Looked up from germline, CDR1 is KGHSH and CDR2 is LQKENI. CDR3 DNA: TGTGCCAGCTCACGACAGGGGGATAATGAGCAGTTCTTC. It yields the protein CASSRQGDNEQFF.

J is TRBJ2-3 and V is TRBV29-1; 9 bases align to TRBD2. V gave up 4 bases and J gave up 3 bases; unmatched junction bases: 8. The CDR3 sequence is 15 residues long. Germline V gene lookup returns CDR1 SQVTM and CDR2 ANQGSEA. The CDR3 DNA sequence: TGCAGCGTTGGGCCTGATGCGGGAGGGACAGATACGCAGTATTTT. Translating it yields CSVGPDAGGTDTQYF.

DNA of the CDR3: TGTGCCAGCGGCAACAGGGGCTGGAAGCAGTACTTC. It encodes CASGNRGWKQYF. J is TRBJ2-7 and V is TRBV6-5; 7 positions match TRBD1. V gave up 8 bases and J gave up 8 bases; unmatched junction bases: 9. This CDR3 region has 12 residues. Germline V gene data show CDR1 as MNHEY and CDR2 as SVGAGI.

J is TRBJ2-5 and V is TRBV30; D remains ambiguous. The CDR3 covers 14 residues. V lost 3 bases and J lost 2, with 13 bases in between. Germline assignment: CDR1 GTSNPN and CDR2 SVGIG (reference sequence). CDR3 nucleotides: TGTGCCTGGAGCACGTATCAGCTACAAGAGACCCAGTACTTC. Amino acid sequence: CAWSTYQLQETQYF.

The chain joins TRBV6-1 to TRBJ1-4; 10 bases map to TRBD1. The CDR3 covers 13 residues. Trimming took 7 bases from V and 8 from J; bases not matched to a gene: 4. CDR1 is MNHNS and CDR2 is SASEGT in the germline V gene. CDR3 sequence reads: CASTRDRGEKLFF. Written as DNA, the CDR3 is TGTGCCAGCACCAGGGACAGGGGAGAAAAACTGTTTTTT.

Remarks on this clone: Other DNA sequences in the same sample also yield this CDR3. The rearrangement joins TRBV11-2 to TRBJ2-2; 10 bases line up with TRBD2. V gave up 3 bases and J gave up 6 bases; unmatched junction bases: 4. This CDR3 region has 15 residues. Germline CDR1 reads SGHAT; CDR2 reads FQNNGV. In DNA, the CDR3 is TGTGCCAGCAGCTTTTCTAGCGGGAGCCCCGGGGAGCTGTTTTTT. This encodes CASSFSSGSPGELFF. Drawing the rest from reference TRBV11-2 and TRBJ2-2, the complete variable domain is EAGVAQSPRYKIIEKRQSVAFWCNPISGHATLYWYQQILGQGPKLLIQFQNNGVVDDSQLPKDRFSAERLKGVDSTLKIQPAKLEDSAVYLCASSFSSGSPGELFFGEGSRLTVL.

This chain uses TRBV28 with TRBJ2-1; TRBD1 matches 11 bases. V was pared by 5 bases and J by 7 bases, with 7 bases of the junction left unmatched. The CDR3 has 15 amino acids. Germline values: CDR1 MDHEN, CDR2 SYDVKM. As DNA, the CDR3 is TGTGCCAGCAGTCCCCCGGGACAGGGGGTAAATGAGCAGTTCTTC. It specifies CASSPPGQGVNEQFF.

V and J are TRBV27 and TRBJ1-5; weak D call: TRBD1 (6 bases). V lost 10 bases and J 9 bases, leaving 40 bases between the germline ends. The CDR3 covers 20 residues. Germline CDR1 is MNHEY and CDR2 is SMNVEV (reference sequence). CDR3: CATQNPSARDTERGNAPQHF. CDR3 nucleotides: TGTGCCACCCAAAACCCCTCTGCACGGGACACGGAGAGGGGGAACGCGCCCCAGCATTTT.

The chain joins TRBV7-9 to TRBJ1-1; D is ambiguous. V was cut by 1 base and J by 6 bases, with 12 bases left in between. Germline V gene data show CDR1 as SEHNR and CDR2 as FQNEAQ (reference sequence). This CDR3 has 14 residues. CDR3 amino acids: CASSLESRIAEAFF. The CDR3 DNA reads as TGTGCCAGCAGCTTAGAGTCCAGAATTGCTGAAGCTTTCTTT.

CDR3 sequence (DNA): TGTGCCAGCCGATATACAGGGGCCGGGGAGCTGTTTTTT. Translating it yields CASRYTGAGELFF. This chain links TRBV6-1 with TRBJ2-2, with 7 positions matching TRBD1. Trimming at V came to 8 bases and at J to 6 bases, leaving 6 bases not matched to a gene. Germline CDR1 is MNHNS and CDR2 is SASEGT. This CDR3 region has 13 residues.

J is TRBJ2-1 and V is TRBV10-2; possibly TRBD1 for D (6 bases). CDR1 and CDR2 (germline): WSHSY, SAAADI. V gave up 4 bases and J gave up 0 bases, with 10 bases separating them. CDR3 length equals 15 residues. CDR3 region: CASSVKDSSYNEQFF. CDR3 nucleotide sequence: TGCGCCAGCAGTGTTAAGGACAGCTCCTACAATGAGCAGTTCTTC.

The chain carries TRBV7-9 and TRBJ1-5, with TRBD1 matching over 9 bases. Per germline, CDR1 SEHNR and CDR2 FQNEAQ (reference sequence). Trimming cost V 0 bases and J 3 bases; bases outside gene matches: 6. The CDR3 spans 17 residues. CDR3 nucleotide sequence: TGTGCCAGCAGCTTAGCGCTCGGGACAGGGTACAATCAGCCCCAGCATTTT. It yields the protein CASSLALGTGYNQPQHF.

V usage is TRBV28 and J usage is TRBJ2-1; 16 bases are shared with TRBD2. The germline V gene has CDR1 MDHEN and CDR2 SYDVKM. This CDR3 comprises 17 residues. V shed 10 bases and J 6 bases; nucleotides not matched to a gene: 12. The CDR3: CATPGLAGGPSSNEQFF. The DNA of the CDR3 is TGTGCCACCCCGGGACTAGCGGGAGGGCCCAGCAGCAATGAGCAGTTCTTC.

CDR3 in DNA: TGTGCCAGCTCAAAGGACAGGGACGGGGATACGCAGTATTTT. Protein product: CASSKDRDGDTQYF. J is TRBJ2-3 and V is TRBV18, with 8 bases fitting TRBD1. Germline CDR1 KGHSH, CDR2 LQKENI. The J segment lost 6 bases and the V segment lost 5 bases, leaving 7 bases of the junction unmatched. This CDR3 has 14 amino acids.

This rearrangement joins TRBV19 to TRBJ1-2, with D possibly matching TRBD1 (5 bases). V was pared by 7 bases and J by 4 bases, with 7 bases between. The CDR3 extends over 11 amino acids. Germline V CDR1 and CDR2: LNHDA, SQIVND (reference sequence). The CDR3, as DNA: TGTGCCAGTACCCAGGGCTATGGCTACACCTTC. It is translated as CASTQGYGYTF.

CDR3 protein: CASGGIHNEQFF. DNA for the CDR3: TGTGCCAGCGGCGGAATCCACAATGAGCAGTTCTTC. The V and J genes are TRBV6-1 and TRBJ2-1; D remains ambiguous. In germline, CDR1 is MNHNS, CDR2 SASEGT. The germline V and J ends were trimmed by 8 bases and 5 bases, with 10 bases remaining between them. The CDR3 sequence is 12 residues long.

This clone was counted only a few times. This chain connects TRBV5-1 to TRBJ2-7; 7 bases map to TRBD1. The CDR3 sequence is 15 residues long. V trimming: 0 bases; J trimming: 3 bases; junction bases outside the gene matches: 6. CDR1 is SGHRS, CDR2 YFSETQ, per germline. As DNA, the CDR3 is TGCGCCAGCAGCTTGGTACAGGGGTCTGACTACGAGCAGTACTTC. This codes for CASSLVQGSDYEQYF.

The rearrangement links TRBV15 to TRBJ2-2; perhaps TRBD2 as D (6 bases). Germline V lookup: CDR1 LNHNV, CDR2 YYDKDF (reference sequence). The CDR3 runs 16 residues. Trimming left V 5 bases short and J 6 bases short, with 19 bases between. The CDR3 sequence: CATSPGGLGGPGELFF. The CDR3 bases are TGTGCCACCAGCCCCGGGGGTCTCGGTGGACCCGGGGAGCTGTTTTTT.

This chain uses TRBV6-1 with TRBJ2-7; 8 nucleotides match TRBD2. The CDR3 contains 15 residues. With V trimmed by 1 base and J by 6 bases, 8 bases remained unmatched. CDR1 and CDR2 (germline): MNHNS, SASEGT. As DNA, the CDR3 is TGTGCCAGCAGTGAAGGGGGGACTAGTTGGTTCGAGCAGTACTTC. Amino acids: CASSEGGTSWFEQYF.

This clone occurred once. The DNA for the CDR3 is TGTGCCAGCGCCCAGGCCGGGACAGGGGAAGGGACCCAGTACTTC. Amino acids: CASAQAGTGEGTQYF. This chain connects TRBV2 to TRBJ2-5; 10 bases match TRBD1. Germline assignment: CDR1 SNHLY and CDR2 FYNNEI. Trimming at V came to 8 bases and at J to 7 bases, leaving 13 bases not matched to a gene. There are 15 residues in the CDR3. The full variable domain, its missing parts supplied by reference TRBV2 and TRBJ2-5, is EPEVTQTPSHQVTQMGQEVILRCVPISNHLYFYWYRQILGQKVEFLVSFYNNEISEKSEIFDDQFSVERPDGSNFTLKIRSTKLEDSAMYFCASAQAGTGEGTQYFGPGTRLLVL.

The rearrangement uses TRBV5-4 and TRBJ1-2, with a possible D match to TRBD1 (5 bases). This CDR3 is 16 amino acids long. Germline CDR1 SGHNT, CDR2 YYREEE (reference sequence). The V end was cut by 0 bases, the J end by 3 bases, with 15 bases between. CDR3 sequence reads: CASSLAGGRADYGYTF. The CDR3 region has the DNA TGTGCCAGCAGCTTGGCCGGAGGCAGGGCAGACTATGGCTACACCTTC.

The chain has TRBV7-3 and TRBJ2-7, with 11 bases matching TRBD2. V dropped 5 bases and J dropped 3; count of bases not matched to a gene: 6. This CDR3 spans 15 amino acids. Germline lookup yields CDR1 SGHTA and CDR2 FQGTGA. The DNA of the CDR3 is TGTGCCAGCAGCCTAGGGACTAGCGGTTACTACGAGCAGTACTTC. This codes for CASSLGTSGYYEQYF.

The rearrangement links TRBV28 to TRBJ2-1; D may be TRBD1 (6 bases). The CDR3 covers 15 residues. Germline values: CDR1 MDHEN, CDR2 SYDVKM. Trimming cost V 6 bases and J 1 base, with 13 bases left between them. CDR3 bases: TGTGCCAGCAGGTCCAGGGGTCTTTCCTACAATGAGCAGTTCTTC. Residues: CASRSRGLSYNEQFF.

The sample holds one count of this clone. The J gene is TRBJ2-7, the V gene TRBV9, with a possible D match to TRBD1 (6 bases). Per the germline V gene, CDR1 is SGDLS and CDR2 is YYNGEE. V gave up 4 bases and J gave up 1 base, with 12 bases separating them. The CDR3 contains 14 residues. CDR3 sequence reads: CASSPRDISYEQYF. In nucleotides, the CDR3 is TGTGCCAGCAGCCCTCGGGACATATCCTACGAGCAGTACTTC.

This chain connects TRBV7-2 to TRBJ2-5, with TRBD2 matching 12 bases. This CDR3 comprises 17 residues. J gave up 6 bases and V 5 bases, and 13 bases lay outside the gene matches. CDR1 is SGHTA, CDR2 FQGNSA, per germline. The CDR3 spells CASSPRRTSGNVKTQYF. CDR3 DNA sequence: TGTGCCAGCAGCCCCCGCCGGACTAGCGGGAACGTAAAGACCCAGTACTTC. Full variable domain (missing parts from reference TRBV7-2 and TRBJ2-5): GAGVSQSPSNKVTEKGKDVELRCDPISGHTALYWYRQSLGQGLEFLIYFQGNSAPDKSGLPSDRFSAERTGGSVSTLTIQRTQQEDSAVYLCASSPRRTSGNVKTQYFGPGTRLLVL.

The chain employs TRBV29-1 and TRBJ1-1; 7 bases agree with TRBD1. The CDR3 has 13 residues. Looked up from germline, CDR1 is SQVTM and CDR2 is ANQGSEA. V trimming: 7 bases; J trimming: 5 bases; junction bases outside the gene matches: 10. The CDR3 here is CSAKQQGRTEAFF. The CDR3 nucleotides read TGCAGCGCAAAACAACAGGGGCGTACTGAAGCTTTCTTT.

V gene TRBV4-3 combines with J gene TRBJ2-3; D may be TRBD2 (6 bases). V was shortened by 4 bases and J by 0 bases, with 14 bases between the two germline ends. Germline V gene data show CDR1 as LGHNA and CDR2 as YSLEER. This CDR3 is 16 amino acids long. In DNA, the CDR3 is TGCGCCAGCAGCCGTGGTCGGGGGACTAGCACAGATACGCAGTATTTT. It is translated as CASSRGRGTSTDTQYF.

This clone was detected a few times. CDR3 amino acids: CASSFKTEIATEAFF. In nucleotides, the CDR3 is TGCGCCAGCAGCTTTAAGACAGAGATCGCCACTGAAGCTTTCTTT. The chain combines TRBV5-1 with TRBJ1-1, with D tentatively TRBD1 (5 bases). V was cut by 2 bases and J by 4 bases, with 15 bases left in between. The CDR3 totals 15 residues. Germline CDR1 is SGHRS and CDR2 is YFSETQ.